A single sample is the source of the 22 T cell receptor beta chains below, sequenced in a study of beta chain features in type 1 diabetes. Expressed TCRB transcripts were sequenced, since all the RNA that had been isolated was reverse transcribed. The assay was immunoSEQ multiplex PCR, and TCRdb's table has in-frame clones only and misses some. The table has 900,000 or so clones, 17% seen once. Sequenced: naive CD4+ T cells from blood. The receptors here all came from a woman younger than 30 in good health.

The V call is TRBV2, the J call TRBJ1-6, with D uncertain. CDR1 is SNHLY and CDR2 is FYNNEI in the germline V gene. The CDR3 length is 11 residues. Trimming stripped 7 bases from V and 10 bases from J, with 8 bases between. The CDR3 DNA sequence: TGTGCCAGCATGCGGCAGTCACCCCTCCACTTT. Translated, it gives CASMRQSPLHF.

The chain recombines TRBV4-2 with TRBJ2-5; either TRBD1 or TRBD2 may supply D (6 bases each). The CDR3 length is 17 residues. Germline CDR1 is LGHNA and CDR2 is YNFKEQ. The V and J ends lost 0 bases and 4 bases respectively, with 18 bases between them. CDR3 nucleotide sequence: TGTGCCAGCAGCCAAGATTCAGGGGAGGTTCTTGTAGAGACCCAGTACTTC. Translation gives CASSQDSGEVLVETQYF.

This clone was recorded once. This rearrangement joins TRBV29-1 to TRBJ2-1; D call uncertain. Trimming cost V 4 bases and J 5 bases, with 18 bases left between them. The CDR3 contains 15 residues. The V gene's germline CDR1 is SQVTM and CDR2 ANQGSEA. The CDR3 DNA reads as TGCAGCGTTGTGCCCAGCTTATATCTTGACAATGAGCAGTTCTTC. Translated, it gives CSVVPSLYLDNEQFF.

In this sample, this clone turned up once. V is TRBV14 and J is TRBJ2-5; weak D call: TRBD1 (5 bases). Per germline, CDR1 SGHDN and CDR2 FVKESK. The CDR3 has 16 residues. The ends were cut back, 0 bases at V and 9 bases at J, with 20 bases in the middle. The chain's CDR3 is CASSQDLGVLGSAQYF. The CDR3 coding sequence is TGTGCCAGCAGCCAAGATCTAGGGGTGTTGGGCTCGGCCCAGTACTTC. The variable domain in full, with the rest retrieved from reference TRBV14 and TRBJ2-5, is EAGVTQFPSHSVIEKGQTVTLRCDPISGHDNLYWYRRVMGKEIKFLLHFVKESKQDESGMPNNRFLAERTGGTYSTLKVQPAELEDSGVYFCASSQDLGVLGSAQYFGPGTRLLVL.

This clone has only a few counts. The chain joins TRBV6-5 to TRBJ1-1; weak D call: TRBD1 (5 bases). Trimming shortened V by 1 base and J by 6 bases, and 12 bases separated the two germline ends. Germline V lookup: CDR1 MNHEY, CDR2 SVGAGI. CDR3 length: 14 amino acids. DNA of the CDR3: TGTGCCAGCAGTTACTGGGGCCAGGCAGCTGAAGCTTTCTTT. Translation: CASSYWGQAAEAFF.

This clone was seen a handful of times. The chain employs TRBV7-2 and TRBJ1-5; D unclear. Germline V gene data show CDR1 as SGHTA and CDR2 as FQGNSA. The CDR3 loop spans 15 amino acids. Trimming took 0 bases from V and 0 from J, leaving 6 bases between them. This chain's CDR3 is CASSLAGYSNQPQHF. The CDR3 DNA follows: TGTGCCAGCAGCTTAGCAGGGTATAGCAATCAGCCCCAGCATTTT.

V gene TRBV6-7 combines with J gene TRBJ2-6; 7 positions match TRBD1. TRBV6-7 is an ORF for which the function is uncertain. Trimming took 0 bases from V and 1 from J; bases not matched to a gene: 12. The CDR3 runs to 20 residues. For the CDR3, the DNA is TGTGCCAGCAGTTACTCGAATGGGGGACAGACGACTTCTGGGGCCAACGTCCTGACTTTC. Translated, it gives CASSYSNGGQTTSGANVLTF.

The V call is TRBV7-3, the J call TRBJ2-2; either TRBD1 or TRBD2 may supply D (5 bases each). The CDR3 is 15 amino acids. CDR1 is SGHTA, CDR2 FQGTGA, per germline. Trimming stripped 2 bases from V and 2 bases from J, with 9 bases between. CDR3 bases: TGTGCCAGCAGCTTATCGGGACCAAACACCGGGGAGCTGTTTTTT. Translated: CASSLSGPNTGELFF.

CDR3 protein: CASSLSAGGEETQYF. The CDR3 coding sequence is TGTGCCAGCAGCTTGTCTGCAGGGGGGGAGGAGACCCAGTACTTC. The chain has TRBV5-4 and TRBJ2-5, with D perhaps matching TRBD1 or TRBD2 (7 bases each). Germline-derived CDR1 and CDR2 are SGHNT and YYREEE (reference sequence). This CDR3 has 15 amino acids. V gave up 1 base and J gave up 5 bases, with 15 bases separating them.

This clone has only a few counts. The chain employs TRBV28 and TRBJ2-1; D gene ambiguous. V lost 3 bases and J 0 bases, leaving 18 bases between the germline ends. The CDR3 is made up of 18 amino acids. Germline V gene sequence: CDR1 MDHEN, CDR2 SYDVKM. In DNA form, the CDR3 reads TGTGCCAGCAGTTTGAACTCTAGAGCGATCGGCTCCTACAATGAGCAGTTCTTC. This translates into CASSLNSRAIGSYNEQFF.

The chain combines TRBV6-1 with TRBJ2-1, with a tentative D call TRBD1 (6 bases). From germline, CDR1 is MNHNS and CDR2 SASEGT. The CDR3 runs to 15 residues. The germline V and J ends were trimmed by 5 bases and 4 bases, with 15 bases remaining between them. This CDR3 is CASSTNRVRYNEQFF. DNA of the CDR3: TGTGCCAGCAGTACAAACAGGGTACGGTACAATGAGCAGTTCTTC.

Only a few counts were recorded for this clone. The chain employs TRBV7-3 and TRBJ2-3, with TRBD1 as a possible D gene (6 bases). V was shortened by 5 bases and J by 2 bases, with 17 bases between the two germline ends. Germline loops: CDR1 SGHTA, CDR2 FQGTGA. The CDR3 runs to 16 residues. CDR3 amino acids: CASSKGPLGATDTQYF. DNA of the CDR3: TGTGCCAGCAGCAAGGGACCGCTGGGGGCCACAGATACGCAGTATTTT.

This clone was counted between two and nine times. The gene calls are TRBV19 and TRBJ2-1; 11 positions match TRBD1. This CDR3 comprises 15 residues. J lost 9 bases, V lost 5 bases, and 9 bases had no gene match. Germline V gene lookup returns CDR1 LNHDA and CDR2 SQIVND (reference sequence). The CDR3 spells CASSADRGLLGEQFF. The CDR3 nucleotides read TGTGCCAGTAGTGCGGACAGGGGGCTTTTGGGTGAGCAGTTCTTC.

The chain recombines TRBV12-2 with TRBJ2-2. TRBV12-2 is annotated as a pseudogene. The CDR3 is 13 residues long. The CDR3 sequence is CASRLMNTGELFF. CDR3 nucleotides: TGTGCAAGTCGCTTAATGAACACCGGGGAGCTGTTTTTT.

This clone came up a few times. The V gene is TRBV11-2, the J gene TRBJ2-7; D may be TRBD2 (5 bases). The CDR3 spans 12 residues. CDR1 and CDR2 from the germline V gene are SGHAT and FQNNGV. V lost 3 bases to trimming and J lost 2 bases, with 5 bases between them. Here the CDR3 reads CASSFGTYEQYF. CDR3 bases: TGTGCCAGCAGCTTCGGGACCTACGAGCAGTACTTC.

On this clone itself: This sample includes further DNA sequences coding for the same CDR3. V is TRBV5-1 and J is TRBJ2-7; 8 bases align to TRBD1. CDR3 length: 15 amino acids. Germline V gene lookup returns CDR1 SGHRS and CDR2 YFSETQ. After removal of 0 bases from V and 2 bases from J, the junction contained 4 bases not matched to a gene. DNA for the CDR3: TGCGCCAGCAGCTTGGCTGGGACAGGAACCTACGAGCAGTACTTC. As protein: CASSLAGTGTYEQYF.

The chain has TRBV28 and TRBJ2-2; the match to TRBD2 covers 9 bases. Germline V gene sequence: CDR1 MDHEN, CDR2 SYDVKM. The CDR3 extends over 15 amino acids. After removal of 6 bases from V and 3 bases from J, the junction contained 5 bases not matched to a gene. In DNA, the CDR3 is TGTGCCAGCAGAGTAGCGGGAGTTCACACCGGGGAGCTGTTTTTT. This translates into CASRVAGVHTGELFF.

This clone showed up just once. CDR3 in amino acids: CSVALGQERTDTQYF. DNA for the CDR3: TGCAGCGTCGCCTTGGGGCAGGAGAGGACAGATACGCAGTATTTT. The chain has TRBV29-1 and TRBJ2-3; D perhaps matches TRBD1 (5 bases). This CDR3 is 15 amino acids long. Looked up from germline, CDR1 is SQVTM and CDR2 is ANQGSEA. V lost 6 bases and J lost 3, with 19 bases in between.

This clone has more than one count but fewer than ten. CDR3 residues: CASSPPIAGVYNEQFF. For the CDR3, the DNA is TGTGCCAGCAGTCCCCCTATAGCGGGAGTCTACAATGAGCAGTTCTTC. V and J are TRBV28 and TRBJ2-1; TRBD2 matches at 9 bases. V trimming: 5 bases; J trimming: 3 bases; junction bases outside the gene matches: 8. Germline CDR1 MDHEN, CDR2 SYDVKM. The CDR3 extends over 16 amino acids.

The CDR3 coding sequence is TGTGCCAGCTCACCATCCTACAACCAGGGGGTTCCAGATACGCAGTATTTT. Translation gives CASSPSYNQGVPDTQYF. The chain joins TRBV18 to TRBJ2-3; 7 nucleotides agree with TRBD1. The germline gives CDR1 KGHSH, CDR2 LQKENI. The V segment lost 2 bases and the J segment 4 bases; nucleotides outside the gene matches: 12. The CDR3 consists of 17 residues.

V is TRBV5-6 and J is TRBJ1-3, with 7 bases that match TRBD1. The CDR3 contains 15 residues. V dropped 4 bases and J dropped 3; count of bases not matched to a gene: 7. CDR1 and CDR2 from the germline V gene are SGHDT and YYEEEE. The CDR3 is CASSNWDRLGNTIYF. CDR3 sequence (DNA): TGTGCCAGCAGCAATTGGGACAGACTTGGAAACACCATATATTTT. The complete variable domain, with remaining parts taken from reference TRBV5-6 and TRBJ1-3, reads DAGVTQSPTHLIKTRGQQVTLRCSPKSGHDTVSWYQQALGQGPQFIFQYYEEEERQRGNFPDRFSGHQFPNYSSELNVNALLLGDSALYLCASSNWDRLGNTIYFGEGSWLTVV.

This clone was recorded a few times. The J gene is TRBJ2-1, the V gene TRBV11-2; possible D gene TRBD2, 5 bases. Trimming pared 7 bases from V and 2 bases from J, leaving 12 bases between. The CDR3 has 14 residues. Germline V gives CDR1 SGHAT, CDR2 FQNNGV. The CDR3 sequence: CASKWGVAYNEQFF. Written as DNA, the CDR3 is TGTGCCAGCAAATGGGGAGTAGCCTACAATGAGCAGTTCTTC. Using reference TRBV11-2 and TRBJ2-1 for the parts outside the CDR3, the full variable domain is EAGVAQSPRYKIIEKRQSVAFWCNPISGHATLYWYQQILGQGPKLLIQFQNNGVVDDSQLPKDRFSAERLKGVDSTLKIQPAKLEDSAVYLCASKWGVAYNEQFFGPGTRLTVL.